This T cell receptor (beta chain) appears in the sequencing data of a study of blood T cell repertoires in COVID-19 (TCRdb year 2020). Context from the whole study: Collaborator samples came from the United States, Italy and Spain and covered acute and convalescent phases of COVID-19. A de-identified subject ID, COVID-19 status, age in years and sex were almost always included in the sample metadata. The repertoires were released in a freely available public database intended as a resource for research on the immune response to SARS-CoV-2. The samples were drawn from the first 160 participants of the ongoing ImmuneRACE study and from 1,254 subjects provided by 6 global collaborators. The prospective study material was composed of cDNA or gDNA derived from T cells, B-cell-depleted T cells, or PBMCs. Where available, HLA class I and class II types were obtained from metadata supplied by the sample provider rather than from assay-based typing. Deeply sampled blood TCRbeta repertoires from subjects exposed to, actively infected with, or recovered from COVID-19 were included in the dataset.

The table lists this clone with a count of one. It has no known antigen specificity. Base qualities were left out, and no much larger clone turns up one base away. The V end loses 5 bases and the J end loses 13 bases, and a stretch of 14 bases separates them. The CDR3 numbers 10 residues from cysteine through phenylalanine. The sequence is cut down to CDR3 DNA, 30 bases in frame from base 1. Sequences GTSNPN (CDR1) and SVGIG (CDR2) are obtained from the germline V gene (reference sequence). Study-wide findings and limitations: The amount of clinical and demographic metadata varied by source and participant and was provided uncurated.

TCRbeta CDR3 regions were amplified from genomic DNA using the immunoSEQ Assay, a bias-controlled multiplex PCR. For the original study's pipeline: The number of nucleated cells in each sample was estimated from the amplification of reference gene primers within the assay. Sequence reads were collapsed and filtered to measure the absolute abundance of every unique TCRbeta CDR3 rearrangement. For each sample, productive Simpson clonality was calculated as the square root of Simpson's diversity index over productive rearrangements. TCRdb limited this immuneACCESS table to in-frame rearrangements with V and J called. A share of clones is missing; checked studies link under half to unresolved V genes, and the rest is unexplained. V and J calls and clone size are given by that table; D and trimming were obtained from the DNA. Across this sample there are about 210,000 clones, with approximately 78% seen only once. Of the sample, approximately 9.2% falls within the top ten clones.

Participants in the prospective study were enrolled through a virtual design, were aged roughly 18 to 100 years, and lived in under 25 United States geographic areas. To assign participants to cohorts, the prospective study relied on clinical history that participants themselves reported in a screening survey and a study questionnaire. Recovered participants in ImmuneRACE Cohort 3 were defined by two consecutive negative NP/OP PCR tests, clearance by a healthcare professional, or resolution of symptoms. In the prospective study, mobile phlebotomists collected whole blood, serum and a nasopharyngeal or oropharyngeal swab from each participant. Prospective study participants could optionally give additional blood draws and questionnaires over an approximately 2-month period. Prospective study blood samples were shipped either frozen or at room temperature before DNA extraction.

Recombination joined TRBV30 with TRBJ1-2, and TRBD1 may be the D gene, going by 5 matching bases. This receptor was taken from a man between 35 and 55 years old who had recovered from COVID-19. Sequencing input: PBMCs or T cells enriched from blood (not recorded which). The nucleotide sequence is given as TGTGCCTGGCAGGGTCCCTCGGTCACCTTC. The translation is CAWQGPSVTF.